These 18 T cell receptor beta chains originate from one sample sequenced in a study of T cells in narcolepsy. Libraries were prepared by immunoSEQ multiplex PCR; TCRdb keeps only in-frame clonotypes and omits some of them. The sample shows some 25,000 clones, just over 60% of them seen only once. Sequences were obtained from memory (CD45RA-) CD4+ T cells from blood. These TCRs come from a human donor in good health.

In regard to this clone: Other DNA variants within this sample encode the same CDR3. The chain carries TRBV28 and TRBJ1-2; no reliable D call. The CDR3 has 14 residues. The germline V gene encodes CDR1 MDHEN and CDR2 SYDVKM. V was cut by 6 bases and J by 2 bases, with 13 bases left in between. CDR3 sequence reads: CASRWGRANYGYTF. CDR3 DNA sequence: TGTGCCAGCAGATGGGGTCGGGCGAACTATGGCTACACCTTC.

V is TRBV4-1 and J is TRBJ2-7; 11 positions match TRBD2. V was clipped by 4 bases and J by 0 bases; unmatched bases: 11. The CDR3 consists of 18 residues. Germline CDR1 reads MGHRA; CDR2 reads YSYEKL. CDR3 coding DNA: TGCGCCAGCAGCCGAGAACTCCTTACTAGCGGGGGCTCCTACGAGCAGTACTTC. Translation: CASSRELLTSGGSYEQYF.

This chain uses TRBV4-2 with TRBJ2-5, with a weak D call TRBD2 (5 bases). The CDR3 has 14 residues. In germline, CDR1 is LGHNA, CDR2 YNFKEQ. Trimming pared 3 bases from V and 1 base from J, leaving 9 bases between. Written as DNA, the CDR3 is TGTGCCAGCAGCCATGGGAGAGTCCAAGAGACCCAGTACTTC. Residues: CASSHGRVQETQYF.

This clone was detected only a few times. The J gene is TRBJ2-6, the V gene TRBV9; 8 bases are a match to TRBD2. Germline CDR1 is SGDLS and CDR2 is YYNGEE. V was pared by 1 base and J by 1 base, with 16 bases of the junction left unmatched. The CDR3 contains 21 residues. This chain's CDR3 is CASSVRLSGGIPRSGANVLTF. In nucleotides, the CDR3 is TGTGCCAGCAGCGTAAGATTGAGCGGGGGCATCCCCCGGTCTGGGGCCAACGTCCTGACTTTC.

The V and J genes are TRBV2 and TRBJ1-5; D ambiguous. The V gene lost 8 bases and the J gene lost 7 bases, with 12 bases spanning the gap. Germline V CDR1 and CDR2: SNHLY, FYNNEI. CDR3 length: 12 residues. The CDR3 sequence: CASGPGFQPQHF. In DNA form, the CDR3 reads TGTGCCAGCGGCCCAGGATTCCAGCCCCAGCATTTT.

This clone was counted between two and nine times. The rearrangement joins TRBV6-5 to TRBJ2-2; D gene unclear. Germline V lookup: CDR1 MNHEY, CDR2 SVGAGI. This CDR3 has 12 amino acids. Trimming cost V 7 bases and J 4 bases, with 7 bases left between them. CDR3: CASTHTTGELFF. The CDR3 coding sequence is TGTGCCAGCACCCATACCACCGGGGAGCTGTTTTTT.

The gene calls are TRBV5-1 and TRBJ2-3; no firm D call. The CDR3 is made up of 14 amino acids. The V end was cut by 0 bases, the J end by 8 bases, with 13 bases between. Germline CDR1 and CDR2: SGHRS and YFSETQ. This CDR3 is CASSLEEGVSTQYF. The CDR3 nucleotides read TGCGCCAGCAGCTTGGAGGAAGGAGTTAGTACGCAGTATTTT.

V and J are TRBV28 and TRBJ1-6; D remains unclear. The length of the CDR3 is 15 residues. Trimming shortened V by 6 bases and J by 10 bases, and 19 bases separated the two germline ends. Germline assignment: CDR1 MDHEN and CDR2 SYDVKM. The CDR3 is CASSRTLGSRSPLHF. In nucleotides, the CDR3 is TGTGCCAGCAGCCGGACCTTGGGGTCCCGGTCACCCCTCCACTTT.

V is TRBV10-2 and J is TRBJ2-4, with a possible D match to TRBD1 (6 bases). CDR1 is WSHSY, CDR2 SAAADI, per germline. The CDR3 covers 15 residues. V dropped 2 bases and J dropped 0 bases, with 8 bases sitting between them. CDR3 nucleotides: TGCGCCAGCAGTGAGCAGGGGCTAGCCAAAAACATTCAGTACTTC. This gives the protein CASSEQGLAKNIQYF.

The chain carries TRBV7-2 and TRBJ2-2; D is perhaps TRBD1 (5 bases). V was trimmed by 8 bases and J by 6 bases, leaving 22 bases between them. CDR1 and CDR2 from the germline V gene are SGHTA and FQGNSA. This CDR3 region has 16 residues. The DNA for the CDR3 is TGTGCCAGCGCCGCACATTCTCCCAGGGTGGCCGGGGAGCTGTTTTTT. Its protein product is CASAAHSPRVAGELFF.

The V gene is TRBV7-9, the J gene TRBJ1-1; 8 bases map to TRBD1. V dropped 3 bases and J dropped 4; count of bases not matched to a gene: 4. Germline V gives CDR1 SEHNR, CDR2 FQNEAQ (reference sequence). The CDR3 sequence is 14 residues long. The CDR3, as DNA: TGTGCCAGCAGCTTCCAGGGGGCCCTCACTGAAGCTTTCTTT. This sequence encodes CASSFQGALTEAFF.

Only a few counts were recorded for this clone. V is TRBV5-1 and J is TRBJ2-5; TRBD2 matches 8 bases. CDR1 and CDR2 from the germline V gene are SGHRS and YFSETQ. CDR3 length: 14 residues. Unmatched junction bases numbered 6, after V lost 4 bases and J lost 4 bases. The CDR3 spells CASSVSGKGETQYF. The DNA for the CDR3 is TGCGCCAGCAGCGTTAGCGGGAAAGGAGAGACCCAGTACTTC.

This rearrangement joins TRBV5-1 to TRBJ1-3; D not certain. This CDR3 spans 15 amino acids. Trimming removed 4 bases at V and 0 bases at J, with 11 bases between. Germline V gives CDR1 SGHRS, CDR2 YFSETQ. CDR3 amino acids: CASSADGSSGNTIYF. The CDR3, as DNA: TGCGCCAGCAGCGCGGACGGAAGCTCTGGAAACACCATATATTTT.

This clone appeared a few times. The chain has TRBV6-1 and TRBJ2-6; D possibly uses TRBD1 or TRBD2 (5 bases each). CDR3 size: 15 residues. CDR1 and CDR2 from the germline V gene are MNHNS and SASEGT. Trimming stripped 7 bases from V and 2 bases from J, with 12 bases between. CDR3 DNA sequence: TGTGCCAGCAAAAGAGGGGAGACTGGGGCCAACGTCCTGACTTTC. It specifies CASKRGETGANVLTF.

The CDR3 reads CASSLGRTSGASTDTQYF. CDR3 bases: TGTGCCAGCAGCTTAGGCCGGACTAGCGGGGCTAGCACAGATACGCAGTATTTT. The rearrangement uses TRBV7-9 and TRBJ2-3, with TRBD2 identical over 12 bases. V was pared by 1 base and J by 0 bases, with 5 bases of the junction left unmatched. The CDR3 length is 18 residues. The germline gives CDR1 SEHNR, CDR2 FQNEAQ (reference sequence).

This chain connects TRBV5-1 to TRBJ2-1; tentatively, D is TRBD1 or TRBD2 (5 bases each). The CDR3 is 15 amino acids. The germline V gene has CDR1 SGHRS and CDR2 YFSETQ. Deletions cut 5 bases from V and 2 bases from J, with 14 bases between. CDR3 bases: TGCGCCAGCAGGGTTGAGGGGAAGCCCTACAATGAGCAGTTCTTC. Translated: CASRVEGKPYNEQFF.

Only one count was recorded for this clone. The gene calls are TRBV28 and TRBJ1-2, with 9 bases matching TRBD1. Germline V gene lookup returns CDR1 MDHEN and CDR2 SYDVKM. Trimming took 3 bases from V and 4 from J; bases not matched to a gene: 6. The CDR3 extends over 15 amino acids. The chain's CDR3 is CASSLPGTGIYGYTF. CDR3 DNA: TGTGCCAGCAGTTTGCCCGGGACAGGGATCTATGGCTACACCTTC.

The sample holds a few counts of this clone. The rearrangement uses TRBV4-2 and TRBJ2-6; D remains ambiguous. CDR3 length equals 16 residues. The germline V gene has CDR1 LGHNA and CDR2 YNFKEQ. V dropped 3 bases and J dropped 0 bases, with 9 bases sitting between them. The CDR3 loop is CASSQDRVSGANVLTF. The CDR3 bases are TGTGCCAGCAGCCAGGATAGGGTCTCTGGGGCCAACGTCCTGACTTTC.